Each of the 24 T cell receptor beta chains below was sequenced from the same sample in a study of T cells in Graves' hyperthyroidism and ophthalmopathy. What was amplified from RNA transcripts were TCR beta CDR3 regions. During a first-round RT-PCR of the TCR CDR3, the HTBI primer set was used. TCRdb passed the multiplex PCR reads through MiXCR, listing each CDR3 protein once. This sample carries more than 500,000 distinct CDR3 sequences, 11% to 15% of them seen once, and the ten largest clones take about 15%. The source material was blood. The receptors stem from a woman aged 40 to 55 with Graves' hyperthyroidism.

This clonotype was seen only a few times. This CDR3 is CASDGGGWKAFF. The CDR3 bases are TGTGCCTCCGACGGGGGAGGGTGGAAAGCTTTCTTT. This rearrangement joins TRBV6-2 or TRBV6-3 to TRBJ1-1, with a weak D call TRBD1 (5 bases). V lost 11 bases and J lost 9, with 19 bases in between. Germline V gives CDR1 MNHEY, CDR2 SVGEGT. The CDR3 has 12 residues.

This chain connects TRBV9 to TRBJ2-5; D assignment may be TRBD1 or TRBD2 (5 bases each). The CDR3 totals 13 residues. V dropped 4 bases and J dropped 13 bases, with 20 bases sitting between them. From germline, CDR1 is SGDLS and CDR2 YYNGEE. CDR3 loop: CASSPTAPGPRYF. The DNA for the CDR3 is TGTGCCAGCAGCCCCACGGCCCCGGGACCTCGGTACTTC.

This chain uses TRBV11-2 with TRBJ2-5; TRBD1 aligns across 7 bases. Germline CDR1 is SGHAT and CDR2 is FQNNGV. CDR3 size: 15 residues. V lost 6 bases, J lost 2 bases, and 9 bases stayed unmatched. The CDR3 loop reads CASSGQASRQETQYF. The CDR3 DNA follows: TGTGCCAGCAGTGGACAGGCGTCGCGTCAAGAGACCCAGTACTTC.

This clonotype occurred many times. The chain links TRBV30 to TRBJ1-1; 7 bases map to TRBD1. Per the germline V gene, CDR1 is GTSNPN and CDR2 is SVGIG (reference sequence). Trimming took 8 bases from V and 1 from J; bases not matched to a gene: 4. The CDR3 is made up of 12 amino acids. CDR3 DNA sequence: TGTGCCACAGACAGGGAGAACACTGAAGCTTTCTTT. As protein: CATDRENTEAFF.

The chain links TRBV6-1 to TRBJ2-1; perhaps TRBD2 as D (5 bases). Germline values: CDR1 MNHNS, CDR2 SASEGT. This CDR3 comprises 14 residues. Trimming took 7 bases from V and 4 from J, leaving 14 bases between them. CDR3 in amino acids: CASTLSGSYNEQFF. In DNA form, the CDR3 reads TGTGCCAGCACGTTAAGCGGTTCGTACAATGAGCAGTTCTTC.

This clonotype was seen many times. The CDR3: CASSFTGPETQYF. CDR3 nucleotides: TGTGCCAGCAGCTTTACAGGTCCAGAGACCCAGTACTTC. The V and J genes are TRBV5-5 and TRBJ2-5; weak D call: TRBD1 (5 bases). This CDR3 has 13 residues. Germline V gene data show CDR1 as SGHKS and CDR2 as YYEKEE (reference sequence). V was clipped by 2 bases and J by 4 bases, with 9 bases between them.

This sequence joins TRBV6-1 and TRBJ2-7; TRBD1 might be the D (5 bases). The V and J ends lost 10 bases and 7 bases respectively, with 5 bases between them. The germline V gene has CDR1 MNHNS and CDR2 SASEGT. This CDR3 has 8 residues. CDR3 sequence (DNA): TGTGCCAAGGGGGAGCAGTACTTC. Encoded protein: CAKGEQYF.

This clonotype was seen at least ten times. The chain carries TRBV7-2 and TRBJ1-6; 8 bases line up with TRBD1. Germline V gene sequence: CDR1 SGHTA, CDR2 FQGNSA. The CDR3 is 18 amino acids. V shed 1 base, J shed 8 bases, and the junction held 13 bases outside the gene matches. The CDR3, as DNA: TGTGCCAGCAGCTTAGTGGCAGGGGGCGCGATCCTCGATTCACCCCTCCACTTT. The encoded protein is CASSLVAGGAILDSPLHF.

This clonotype was seen more than once but under ten times. This chain connects TRBV28 to TRBJ2-6, with 8 nucleotides matching TRBD1. The junction had 3 bases not matched to a gene; V was cut back by 2 bases and J by 3 bases. This CDR3 spans 16 amino acids. Germline V gene sequence: CDR1 MDHEN, CDR2 SYDVKM. The CDR3 reads CASSLPRGHGANVLTF. The CDR3 DNA follows: TGTGCCAGCAGTTTACCCAGGGGGCATGGGGCCAACGTCCTGACTTTC.

This clonotype was counted at least ten times. The V call is TRBV6-1, the J call TRBJ2-7, with 8 bases identical to TRBD2. CDR3 length: 15 amino acids. Trimming removed 6 bases from V and 7 bases from J; junction bases left unmatched: 14. The germline V gene encodes CDR1 MNHNS and CDR2 SASEGT. CDR3: CASSLPRAGADEQYF. DNA for the CDR3: TGTGCCAGCAGCCTTCCTCGAGCGGGAGCGGATGAGCAGTACTTC.

This rearrangement joins TRBV13 to TRBJ2-7, with 8 bases lining up with TRBD2. The CDR3 is 16 residues long. Germline CDR1 is PRHDT and CDR2 is FYEKMQ (reference sequence). J gave up 0 bases and V 4 bases, and 8 bases lay outside the gene matches. CDR3 sequence (DNA): TGTGCCAGCAGCTCACCCAGGAGCGGGAGCTCCTACGAGCAGTACTTC. Translated, it gives CASSSPRSGSSYEQYF.

This clonotype was found a few times. J is TRBJ2-5 and V is TRBV28, with 9 bases that match TRBD1. The CDR3 is made up of 16 amino acids. With 4 bases clipped from V and 9 bases from J, the junction kept 15 bases outside the gene matches. In germline, CDR1 is MDHEN, CDR2 SYDVKM. The CDR3 sequence is CASSSIGQGQGEAQYF. CDR3 bases: TGTGCCAGCAGTTCCATCGGACAGGGGCAGGGGGAGGCCCAGTACTTC. The full variable domain, in which reference TRBV28 and TRBJ2-5 provide the parts outside the CDR3, is DVKVTQSSRYLVKRTGEKVFLECVQDMDHENMFWYRQDPGLGLRLIYFSYDVKMKEKGDIPEGYSVSREKKERFSLILESASTNQTSMYLCASSSIGQGQGEAQYFGPGTRLLVL.

V is TRBV6-2 or TRBV6-3 and J is TRBJ2-7, with TRBD1 matching 7 bases. Looked up from germline, CDR1 is MNHEY and CDR2 is SVGEGT. The ends lost 7 bases at V and 3 bases at J; junction bases unmatched: 6. This CDR3 spans 13 amino acids. The CDR3: CASTRDRDYEQYF. DNA for the CDR3: TGTGCCAGCACCCGGGACAGAGACTACGAGCAGTACTTC.

The V call is TRBV20-1, the J call TRBJ2-1; 9 nucleotides align to TRBD1. V shed 5 bases, J shed 2 bases, and the junction held 7 bases outside the gene matches. CDR1 is DFQATT, CDR2 SNEGSKA, per germline (reference sequence). The CDR3 is 15 amino acids. CDR3 region: CSAGGRQGAYNEQFF. The CDR3, as DNA: TGCAGTGCTGGGGGTCGACAGGGGGCCTACAATGAGCAGTTCTTC.

This clonotype was found many times. The chain links TRBV7-2 to TRBJ2-5, with 12 positions matching TRBD2. The CDR3 is 16 amino acids. CDR1 is SGHTA and CDR2 is FQGNSA in the germline V gene. V trimming: 7 bases; J trimming: 3 bases; junction bases outside the gene matches: 9. DNA for the CDR3: TGTGCCAGCATCCCCGGACTAGCGGGATTAAAAGAGACCCAGTACTTC. Its translation: CASIPGLAGLKETQYF.

The table lists this clonotype with many counts. The chain has TRBV20-1 and TRBJ1-6; D is possibly TRBD1 (5 bases). The CDR3 runs to 15 residues. V was clipped by 1 base and J by 5 bases, with 12 bases between them. Germline assignment: CDR1 DFQATT and CDR2 SNEGSKA (reference sequence). CDR3 in DNA: TGCAGTGCTAGAGTCAAGGCCAGGGATAATTCACCCCTCCACTTT. This translates into CSARVKARDNSPLHF.

This clonotype was observed at least ten times. J is TRBJ2-3 and V is TRBV5-1; 9 bases are a match to TRBD2. In germline, CDR1 is SGHRS, CDR2 YFSETQ. The V gene end was trimmed by 3 bases and the J gene end by 2 bases; junction bases not matched to a gene: 7. CDR3 length: 16 residues. CDR3 DNA: TGCGCCAGCAGCTCCCCGACTAGCGGATTCACAGATACGCAGTATTTT. Its protein product is CASSSPTSGFTDTQYF.

This clonotype was counted many times. The rearrangement uses TRBV7-2 and TRBJ1-4, with 9 nucleotides matching TRBD1. Germline V CDR1 and CDR2: SGHTA, FQGNSA. Trimming took 4 bases from V and 5 from J; bases not matched to a gene: 5. The CDR3 contains 15 residues. CDR3 in DNA: TGTGCCAGCAGCTCTCCGGGACAGGGAAATGAAAAACTGTTTTTT. This gives the protein CASSSPGQGNEKLFF.

The CDR3 nucleotides read TGCAGTGTACCCAACCGGGACATAACTGAAGCTTTCTTT. This sequence encodes CSVPNRDITEAFF. This chain links TRBV20-1 with TRBJ1-1, with a tentative D call TRBD1 (6 bases). The germline V gene encodes CDR1 DFQATT and CDR2 SNEGSKA (reference sequence). The CDR3 is 13 residues long. The V end was cut by 7 bases, the J end by 5 bases, with 17 bases between.

This clonotype was observed a few times. The chain has TRBV7-3 and TRBJ2-3; 9 bases agree with TRBD2. V was clipped by 5 bases and J by 0 bases; unmatched bases: 3. The germline V gene encodes CDR1 SGHTA and CDR2 FQGTGA. The CDR3 is made up of 15 amino acids. DNA of the CDR3: TGTGCCAGCAGCCGGACTAGCGCGAGCACAGATACGCAGTATTTT. Its translation: CASSRTSASTDTQYF.

The chain is built from TRBV20-1 and TRBJ1-2; 9 positions agree with TRBD1. CDR3 length equals 17 residues. From germline, CDR1 is DFQATT and CDR2 SNEGSKA (reference sequence). The junction had 17 bases not matched to a gene; V was cut back by 6 bases and J by 3 bases. Here the CDR3 reads CSAKELPGTGSYYGYTF. CDR3 bases: TGCAGTGCCAAAGAACTCCCCGGGACAGGGTCTTACTATGGCTACACCTTC.

At least ten counts were recorded for this clonotype. This chain uses TRBV27 with TRBJ2-5; 8 bases agree with TRBD1. The germline gives CDR1 MNHEY, CDR2 SMNVEV (reference sequence). The junction had 8 bases not matched to a gene; V was cut back by 1 base and J by 7 bases. The CDR3 totals 15 residues. The CDR3 DNA reads as TGTGCCAGCAGTTTATACGGGACAGGACCGGGGACCCAGTACTTC. Protein product: CASSLYGTGPGTQYF.

The sample holds many counts of this clonotype. The chain is built from TRBV20-1 and TRBJ2-3, with TRBD2 identical over 12 bases. The J segment lost 5 bases and the V segment lost 6 bases, leaving 6 bases of the junction unmatched. From germline, CDR1 is DFQATT and CDR2 SNEGSKA (reference sequence). CDR3 length: 14 amino acids. The CDR3 DNA follows: TGCAGTGCCCAGACTAGCGGGAGAATAGATACGCAGTATTTT. Its translation: CSAQTSGRIDTQYF.

This clonotype was detected only a few times. The chain combines TRBV9 with TRBJ2-3; 8 nucleotides match TRBD1. Unmatched junction bases numbered 11, after V lost 4 bases and J lost 4 bases. Looked up from germline, CDR1 is SGDLS and CDR2 is YYNGEE. This CDR3 contains 16 residues. CDR3 protein: CASSMWDRTMPDTQYF. CDR3 DNA sequence: TGTGCCAGCAGCATGTGGGACAGGACGATGCCAGATACGCAGTATTTT.